The clone carrying this T cell receptor (beta chain) was seen at least ten times. As yet, its antigen is unknown. The CDR3 covers 14 residues. V gave up 4 bases and J gave up 2 bases, with 9 bases separating them. CDR1 is LGHDT and CDR2 is YNNKEL in the germline V gene (reference sequence). Using quantitative 5'-RACE with molecular barcodes, the authors made TCR beta libraries. TCRdb fed the 5' RACE reads into MiXCR, producing one record per CDR3 protein. The table shows 200,000 to 250,000 distinct CDR3 sequences, with around 6.6% occurring only once. The sample belongs to a study of CD8 T cells in ankylosing spondylitis. Study results and caveats: One TCR beta motif, made up of under ten highly homologous variants, appeared characteristic of ankylosing spondylitis blood. Disease-linked clones reportedly concentrated significantly in matched ankylosing spondylitis synovial fluid.

The sequence came from a male donor with ankylosing spondylitis. Sequencing input: blood, either unsorted or a sorted T cell fraction (not recorded which). The chain uses TRBV3-1 and TRBJ1-5, with no clear D. CDR3 sequence (DNA): TGTGCCAGCAGCCTGATGGGCGGCAATCAGCCCCAGCATTTT. Its translation: CASSLMGGNQPQHF.